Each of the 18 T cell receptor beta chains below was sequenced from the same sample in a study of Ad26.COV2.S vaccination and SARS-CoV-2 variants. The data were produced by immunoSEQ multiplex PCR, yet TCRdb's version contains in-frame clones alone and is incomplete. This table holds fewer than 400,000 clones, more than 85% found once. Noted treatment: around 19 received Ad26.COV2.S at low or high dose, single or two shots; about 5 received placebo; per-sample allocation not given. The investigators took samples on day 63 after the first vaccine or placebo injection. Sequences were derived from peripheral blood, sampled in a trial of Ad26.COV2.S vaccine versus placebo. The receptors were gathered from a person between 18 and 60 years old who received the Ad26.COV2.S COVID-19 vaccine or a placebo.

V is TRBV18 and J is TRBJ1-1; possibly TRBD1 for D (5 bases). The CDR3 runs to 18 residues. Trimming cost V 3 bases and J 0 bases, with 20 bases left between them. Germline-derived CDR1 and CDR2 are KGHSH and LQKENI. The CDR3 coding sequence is TGTGCCAGCTCACCTATATTGCCGGGCGGGGGGATGAACACTGAAGCTTTCTTT. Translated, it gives CASSPILPGGGMNTEAFF.

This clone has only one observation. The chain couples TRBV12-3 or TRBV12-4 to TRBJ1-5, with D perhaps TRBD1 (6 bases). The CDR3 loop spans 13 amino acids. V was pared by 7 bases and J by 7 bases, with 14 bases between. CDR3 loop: CASTRTVSQPQHF. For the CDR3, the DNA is TGTGCCAGCACCCGGACAGTTAGCCAGCCCCAGCATTTT.

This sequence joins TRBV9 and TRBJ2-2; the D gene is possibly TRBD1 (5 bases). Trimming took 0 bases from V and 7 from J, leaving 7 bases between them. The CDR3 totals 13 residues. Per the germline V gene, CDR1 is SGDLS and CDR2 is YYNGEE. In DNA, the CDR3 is TGTGCCAGCAGCGTAGATCAGGGCGGGGAGCTGTTTTTT. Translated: CASSVDQGGELFF.

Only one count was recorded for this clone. CDR3 sequence (DNA): TGTGCCAGCAGCTTGGATACAGGCTACACTGAAGCTTTCTTT. It codes for CASSLDTGYTEAFF. The V gene is TRBV5-4, the J gene TRBJ1-1; D is perhaps TRBD1 (5 bases). This CDR3 region has 14 residues. Trimming took off 0 bases at V and 3 bases at J, with 9 bases between the two ends. From germline, CDR1 is SGHNT and CDR2 YYREEE (reference sequence).

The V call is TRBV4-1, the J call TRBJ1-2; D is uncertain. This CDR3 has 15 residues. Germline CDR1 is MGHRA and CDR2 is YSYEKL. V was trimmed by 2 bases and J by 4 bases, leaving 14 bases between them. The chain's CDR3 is CASSQPTAAGYGYTF. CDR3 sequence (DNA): TGCGCCAGCAGCCAACCAACAGCCGCGGGCTATGGCTACACCTTC.

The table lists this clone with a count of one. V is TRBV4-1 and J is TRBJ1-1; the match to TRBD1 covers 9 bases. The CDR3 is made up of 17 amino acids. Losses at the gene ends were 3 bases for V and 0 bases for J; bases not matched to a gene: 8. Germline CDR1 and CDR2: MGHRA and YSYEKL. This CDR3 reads CASSHLGQGALNTEAFF. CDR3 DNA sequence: TGCGCCAGCAGCCACCTGGGACAGGGCGCGCTGAACACTGAAGCTTTCTTT.

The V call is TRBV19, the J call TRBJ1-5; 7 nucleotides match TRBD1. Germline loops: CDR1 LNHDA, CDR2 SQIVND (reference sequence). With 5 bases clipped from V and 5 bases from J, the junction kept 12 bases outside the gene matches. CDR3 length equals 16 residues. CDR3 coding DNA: TGTGCCAGTAGTCCTCGGGGACAGCTTTCGTATCAGCCCCAGCATTTT. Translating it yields CASSPRGQLSYQPQHF.

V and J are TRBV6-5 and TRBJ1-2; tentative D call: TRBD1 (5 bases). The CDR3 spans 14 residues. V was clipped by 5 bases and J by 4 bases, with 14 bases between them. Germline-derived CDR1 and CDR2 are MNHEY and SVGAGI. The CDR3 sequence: CASSPFGGGYGYTF. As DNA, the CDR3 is TGTGCCAGCAGTCCATTCGGGGGGGGCTATGGCTACACCTTC.

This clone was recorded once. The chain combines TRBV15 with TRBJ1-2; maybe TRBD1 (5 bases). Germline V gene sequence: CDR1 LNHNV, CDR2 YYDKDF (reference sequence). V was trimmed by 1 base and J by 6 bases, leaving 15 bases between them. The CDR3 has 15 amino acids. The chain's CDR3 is CATSRVSGVRDGYTF. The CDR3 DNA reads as TGTGCCACCAGCAGAGTTTCGGGGGTAAGGGATGGCTACACCTTC.

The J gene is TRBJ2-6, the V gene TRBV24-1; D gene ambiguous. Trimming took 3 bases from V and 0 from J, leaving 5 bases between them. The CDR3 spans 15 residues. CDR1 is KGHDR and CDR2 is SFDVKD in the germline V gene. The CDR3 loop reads CATSDPGSGANVLTF. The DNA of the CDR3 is TGTGCCACCAGTGATCCAGGCTCTGGGGCCAACGTCCTGACTTTC.

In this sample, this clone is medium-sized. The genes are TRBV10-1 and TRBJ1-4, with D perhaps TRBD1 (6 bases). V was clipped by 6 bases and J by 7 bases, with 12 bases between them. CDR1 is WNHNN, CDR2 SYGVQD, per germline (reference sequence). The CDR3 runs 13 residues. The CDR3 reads CASSPGGGEKLFF. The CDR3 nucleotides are TGCGCCAGCAGCCCGGGGGGCGGTGAAAAACTGTTTTTT.

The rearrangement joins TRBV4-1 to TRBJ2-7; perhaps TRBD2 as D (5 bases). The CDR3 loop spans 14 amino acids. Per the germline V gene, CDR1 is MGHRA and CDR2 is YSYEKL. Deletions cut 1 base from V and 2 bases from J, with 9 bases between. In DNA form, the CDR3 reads TGCGCCAGCAGCCAAGCCGCTAGCACCTACGAGCAGTACTTC. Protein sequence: CASSQAASTYEQYF.

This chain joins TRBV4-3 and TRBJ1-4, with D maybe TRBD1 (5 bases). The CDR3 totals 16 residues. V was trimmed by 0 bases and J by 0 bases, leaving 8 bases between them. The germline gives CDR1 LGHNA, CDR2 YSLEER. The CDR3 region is CASSQEPRATNEKLFF. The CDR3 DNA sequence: TGCGCCAGCAGCCAAGAACCCAGGGCAACTAATGAAAAACTGTTTTTT.

This CDR3 is CASSVGLAGSTDTQYF. The CDR3 coding sequence is TGCGCCAGCAGCGTAGGACTAGCGGGGAGCACAGATACGCAGTATTTT. V and J are TRBV5-1 and TRBJ2-3; 12 nucleotides match TRBD2. V lost 4 bases and J lost 0; bases outside the gene matches: 3. The length of the CDR3 is 16 residues. From germline, CDR1 is SGHRS and CDR2 YFSETQ.

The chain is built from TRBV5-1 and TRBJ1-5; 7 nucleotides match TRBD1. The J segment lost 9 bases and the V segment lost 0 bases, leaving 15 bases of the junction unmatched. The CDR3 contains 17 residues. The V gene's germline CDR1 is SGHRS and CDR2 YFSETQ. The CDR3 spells CASSLGVSGQRPWPQHF. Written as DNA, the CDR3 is TGCGCCAGCAGCTTGGGAGTTTCGGGACAGCGCCCTTGGCCCCAGCATTTT. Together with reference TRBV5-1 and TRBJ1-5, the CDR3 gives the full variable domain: KAGVTQTPRYLIKTRGQQVTLSCSPISGHRSVSWYQQTPGQGLQFLFEYFSETQRNKGNFPGRFSGRQFSNSRSEMNVSTLELGDSALYLCASSLGVSGQRPWPQHFGDGTRLSIL.

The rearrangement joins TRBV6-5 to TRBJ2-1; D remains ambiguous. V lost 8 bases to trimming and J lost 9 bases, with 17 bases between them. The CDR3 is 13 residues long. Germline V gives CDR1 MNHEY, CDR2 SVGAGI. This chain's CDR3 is CASGRRASGEQFF. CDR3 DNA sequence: TGTGCCAGCGGCCGTCGGGCCTCGGGTGAGCAGTTCTTC.

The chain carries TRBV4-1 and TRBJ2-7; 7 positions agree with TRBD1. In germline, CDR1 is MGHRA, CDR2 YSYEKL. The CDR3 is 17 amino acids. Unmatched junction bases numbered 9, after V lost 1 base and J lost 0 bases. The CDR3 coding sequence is TGCGCCAGCAGCCAAGCCGCCCGGGACAGTAGCTCCTACGAGCAGTACTTC. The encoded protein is CASSQAARDSSSYEQYF.

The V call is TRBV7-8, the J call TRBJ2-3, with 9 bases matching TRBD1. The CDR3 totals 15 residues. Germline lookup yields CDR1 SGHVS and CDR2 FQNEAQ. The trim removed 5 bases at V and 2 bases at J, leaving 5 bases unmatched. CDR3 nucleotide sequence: TGTGCCAGCAGCCTCCGGGACAGGGTCACAGATACGCAGTATTTT. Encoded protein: CASSLRDRVTDTQYF.